This T cell receptor (beta chain) comes out of a study of blood T cell repertoires in COVID-19 (dated by TCRdb to 2018 to 2020). Looking at the study overall: Collaborator samples came from the United States, Italy and Spain and covered acute and convalescent phases of COVID-19. HLA class I and class II types, where available, came from metadata supplied by the sample provider rather than from assay-based typing. The samples were drawn from two sources: the first 160 participants of the ongoing ImmuneRACE study, and over 1,000 subjects contributed by 6 global collaborators. The repertoires were made available in a free public database intended to serve as a resource for research on the immune response to SARS-CoV-2. The sample metadata nearly always contained a de-identified subject ID, COVID-19 status, age in years and sex. Subjects who had been exposed to COVID-19, were actively infected with it, or had recovered from it provided the deeply sampled blood TCRbeta repertoires that made up the dataset. The material from the prospective study consisted of cDNA or gDNA derived from T cells, B-cell-depleted T cells, or PBMCs. What the research found in general, with its limitations: Clinical and demographic metadata were provided uncurated, with the amount varying by source and participant.

Whole blood was collected in K2EDTA tubes by collaborating institutions according to the institutions' own protocols. For TCRbeta analysis, collaborators shipped samples as frozen whole blood, isolated PBMCs, or DNA extracted from either of those sample types. The CDR3 holds 14 amino acids from the cysteine to the phenylalanine. The DNA shown is the 42-base CDR3, in frame from base 1. At the junction V is shortened by 3 bases and J by 3 bases; bases outside the gene matches: 5. The germline V gene (reference sequence) specifies DFQATT as CDR1 and SNEGSKA as CDR2. The immunoSEQ Assay, a bias-controlled multiplex PCR, was used to amplify TCRbeta CDR3 regions from genomic DNA. In the source study's methods: Nucleated cell counts per sample were estimated from amplification of reference gene primers within the assay. To quantify the absolute abundance of each unique TCRbeta CDR3 rearrangement, sequence reads were collapsed and filtered. For each sample, productive Simpson clonality was calculated as the square root of Simpson's diversity index over productive rearrangements. TCRdb obtained this table from immuneACCESS and retained in-frame rearrangements with V and J assigned. These tables miss some clones; where compared with another copy, unresolved V genes account for less than half of the shortfall, and the remainder is unexplained. Clonal size and the V and J genes are those of that table, whereas D and trimming came from the DNA. This sample lists 220,000 or so clones; roughly 84% were detected once. About 20% of the sample is held by the ten biggest clonotypes.

This clone was seen once. What this receptor recognizes is not known. Nothing much larger sits one base from this clone, and base qualities are not available. The TCR was taken from a man in his thirties or forties with active or convalescent COVID-19. The chain links TRBV20-1 with TRBJ2-7; the central 10 bases match TRBD2. Material: peripheral blood. CDR3 reads: CSASKREGYYEQYF. The bases are TGCAGTGCTAGTAAGCGGGAGGGATACTACGAGCAGTACTTC.